These T cell receptor beta chains were read from a single sample in a study of blood T cell repertoires in COVID-19. Assay: immunoSEQ multiplex PCR; the TCRdb copy retains only in-frame clones and omits some. The sample yields around 150,000 clones, roughly 89% seen once. The sequenced sample consisted of peripheral blood. These receptors came from a man aged 25-40 years with COVID-19, enrolled during active disease. Each CDR3 is given with its conserved first and last residue. A D gene is named only where the DNA matches it firmly. Size tells how often a clone was seen (once, few, many) or the class of an expanded clone, and some rows leave it out.

V gene	J gene	clone size	D gene	CDR3 protein	CDR3 DNA
TRBV9	TRBJ1-2	once	TRBD1	CASSDGQGYGYTF	TGTGCCAGCAGTGACGGACAGGGGTATGGCTACACCTTC
TRBV11-1	TRBJ2-1	NA	TRBD2	CASSGTSGSLNEQFF	TGTGCCAGCAGCGGGACTAGCGGGAGCCTCAATGAGCAGTTCTTC
TRBV18	TRBJ1-2	NA	NA	CASSPYRDLPNYGYTF	TGTGCCAGCTCACCATACAGGGACCTACCTAACTATGGCTACACCTTC
TRBV4-1	TRBJ2-2	NA	TRBD2	CASSQGTSMTGELFF	TGCGCCAGCAGCCAAGGGACTAGCATGACCGGGGAGCTGTTTTTT
TRBV6-5	TRBJ2-7	NA	NA	CASSRAGHEQYF	TGTGCCAGCAGTCGCGCAGGCCACGAGCAGTACTTC
TRBV6-5	TRBJ2-6	NA	NA	CASTDLLRANVLTF	NA
TRBV9	TRBJ2-6	NA	TRBD1	CASSEGQLFSGANVLTF	TGTGCCAGCAGCGAGGGACAGTTATTCTCTGGGGCCAACGTCCTGACTTTC
TRBV5-4	TRBJ1-1	NA	TRBD1	CASSGTGVNTEAFF	TGTGCCAGCAGCGGTACAGGGGTAAACACTGAAGCTTTCTTT
TRBV6-5	TRBJ2-5	NA	NA	CASSYGNQETQYF	TGTGCCAGCAGTTACGGCAACCAAGAGACCCAGTACTTC
TRBV2	TRBJ1-6	NA	TRBD1	CASSEDRGLTPLHF	TGTGCCAGCAGCGAAGACAGGGGGCTAACACCCCTCCACTTT
TRBV9	TRBJ1-6	NA	NA	CASSLGSGSSYNSPLHF	TGTGCCAGCAGCTTGGGCAGCGGGAGCTCCTATAATTCACCCCTCCACTTT
TRBV28	TRBJ1-2	NA	NA	CASRTGTPRNYGYTF	TGTGCCAGCAGAACCGGGACACCCCGTAACTATGGCTACACCTTC
TRBV5-4	TRBJ1-1	NA	NA	CASSSDSYEAFF	TGTGCCAGCAGTTCCGACAGTTATGAAGCTTTCTTT
TRBV28	TRBJ2-7	NA	NA	CASRRQVSSYEQYF	TGTGCCAGCAGACGACAGGTCAGCTCCTACGAGCAGTACTTC
TRBV10-3	TRBJ2-3	NA	NA	CAITPRATDTQYF	TGTGCCATCACGCCCAGGGCCACAGATACGCAGTATTTT
TRBV19	TRBJ2-5	NA	TRBD1	CASRPRQGYETQYF	TGTGCCAGTAGGCCGCGACAGGGTTACGAGACCCAGTACTTC
TRBV19	TRBJ2-7	NA	NA	CASSIPRGGSLHEQYF	TGTGCCAGTAGTATACCCAGGGGCGGGAGCCTACACGAGCAGTACTTC
TRBV18	TRBJ2-3	NA	NA	CASSPPVSTDTQYF	TGTGCCAGCTCACCACCAGTCAGTACAGATACGCAGTATTTT
TRBV19	TRBJ2-7	NA	NA	CASSISGVPYEQYF	TGTGCCAGTAGTATTTCGGGGGTGCCCTACGAGCAGTACTTC
TRBV5-8	TRBJ1-2	NA	NA	CASSLAGYYGYTF	TGTGCCAGCAGCTTGGCGGGGTACTATGGCTACACCTTC
TRBV2	TRBJ1-5	few	NA	CASTYSNQPQHF	TGTGCCAGCACCTATAGCAATCAGCCCCAGCATTTT
TRBV9	TRBJ2-3	NA	TRBD2	CASSVASGGTDTQYF	TGTGCCAGCAGCGTTGCTAGCGGGGGCACAGATACGCAGTATTTT
TRBV7-2	TRBJ2-7	NA	TRBD1	CASSIRTGEGYEQYF	TGTGCCAGCAGCATCAGGACAGGGGAAGGCTACGAGCAGTACTTC
TRBV27	TRBJ2-1	NA	TRBD2	CASSPTSGIINEQFF	TGTGCCAGCAGTCCGACTAGCGGGATAATCAATGAGCAGTTCTTC
TRBV28	TRBJ2-2	NA	TRBD2	CASLAGGPPGELFF	TGTGCCAGCCTAGCGGGAGGGCCACCCGGGGAGCTGTTTTTT
TRBV28	TRBJ2-1	NA	TRBD2	CASRGITSGRRSEQFF	TGTGCCAGCAGAGGAATTACTAGCGGGAGAAGGAGTGAGCAGTTCTTC
TRBV29-1	TRBJ1-4	NA	NA	CSVEDYGGKLFF	TGCAGCGTTGAAGATTATGGCGGAAAACTGTTTTTT
TRBV19	TRBJ2-4	NA	NA	CASSTLGDIQYF	TGTGCCAGTAGTACCCTAGGGGACATTCAGTACTTC
TRBV11-2	TRBJ2-2	NA	TRBD1	CASSFRTGGELFF	TGTGCCAGCAGCTTTAGGACAGGGGGGGAGCTGTTTTTT
TRBV27	TRBJ1-3	NA	TRBD1	CASSRGITGAPGAIYF	TGTGCCAGCAGCCGGGGGATTACAGGGGCCCCGGGGGCCATATATTTT
TRBV20-1	TRBJ2-7	NA	TRBD1	CSGQGNYEQYF	TGCAGTGGACAGGGGAACTACGAGCAGTACTTC
TRBV28	TRBJ1-3	NA	NA	CASTAQGHTIYF	TGTGCCAGCACCGCACAGGGTCACACCATATATTTT
TRBV2	TRBJ1-1	NA	TRBD1	CASRTGGAVTEAFF	TGTGCCAGCAGGACAGGGGGCGCGGTCACTGAAGCTTTCTTT
TRBV9	TRBJ1-6	NA	NA	CASSVGTYNSPLHF	TGTGCCAGCAGCGTCGGGACCTATAATTCACCCCTCCACTTT
TRBV28	TRBJ2-2	NA	TRBD1	CASSPSDRGPFF	TGTGCCAGCAGTCCTTCGGACAGGGGGCCATTTTTT
TRBV6-5	TRBJ1-2	NA	TRBD1	CASSYEGGQGADGYTF	TGTGCCAGCAGTTACGAAGGGGGACAGGGGGCCGATGGCTACACCTTC
TRBV2	TRBJ2-3	few	TRBD2	CASSGRLAGVGDTQYF	TGTGCCAGCAGTGGGAGACTAGCGGGAGTAGGAGATACGCAGTATTTT
TRBV12-5	TRBJ2-1	NA	NA	CASGLVPLGRPSSYNEQFF	TGTGCTAGTGGTTTGGTACCATTGGGGCGGCCCAGCTCCTACAATGAGCAGTTCTTC
TRBV3-1/TRBV3-2	TRBJ1-1	NA	TRBD1	CASSRSQGARRAFF	TGTGCCAGCAGCAGATCTCAGGGGGCGCGGAGGGCTTTCTTT
TRBV24-1	TRBJ2-7	NA	NA	CATSDPHSGYEQYF	TGTGCCACCAGTGACCCCCACTCCGGGTACGAGCAGTACTTC
TRBV28	TRBJ2-7	NA	TRBD2	CASGRLAAYEQYF	TGTGCCAGCGGAAGACTAGCAGCCTACGAGCAGTACTTC
TRBV6-5	TRBJ2-5	NA	NA	CASSPRGETQYF	TGTGCCAGCAGTCCCCGAGGGGAGACCCAGTACTTC
TRBV29-1	TRBJ1-3	NA	TRBD1	CSVEGDRQGIGNTIYF	TGCAGCGTTGAAGGCGACCGACAGGGTATTGGAAACACCATATATTTT
TRBV7-2	TRBJ2-7	NA	NA	CASSYATGTQSSYEQYF	TGTGCCAGCAGCTACGCCACCGGGACACAGAGTTCCTACGAGCAGTACTTC
TRBV19	TRBJ2-7	NA	NA	CASSMAAGNYEQYF	TGTGCCAGTAGTATGGCGGCGGGGAACTACGAGCAGTACTTC
TRBV6-5	TRBJ1-2	few	NA	CASRGASANYGYTF	TGTGCCAGCAGGGGGGCCTCGGCCAACTATGGCTACACCTTC
TRBV6-6	TRBJ2-5	NA	TRBD2	CASSPRRGTSGNKETQYF	TGTGCCAGCAGTCCCCGGCGGGGGACTAGCGGAAATAAAGAGACCCAGTACTTC
TRBV4-1	TRBJ2-5	NA	TRBD1	CASSRNRGRETQYF	TGCGCCAGCAGCCGCAACAGGGGGCGAGAGACCCAGTACTTC
TRBV13	TRBJ2-7	NA	TRBD2	CASRLGSTGRGSEQYF	TGTGCCAGCAGGTTAGGGTCGACGGGGCGGGGGTCCGAGCAGTACTTC
TRBV19	TRBJ1-5	NA	NA	CASSGGGPRTQHF	TGTGCCAGTAGTGGGGGAGGCCCTAGGACTCAGCATTTT
TRBV28	TRBJ1-2	NA	TRBD1	CASRTGVYGYTF	TGTGCCAGCAGAACAGGGGTCTATGGCTACACCTTC
TRBV28	TRBJ1-3	NA	NA	CASIPTALSGNTIYF	TGTGCCAGCATACCAACCGCACTCTCTGGAAACACCATATATTTT
TRBV7-2	TRBJ2-3	NA	NA	CASSLAFGDTQYF	TGTGCCAGCAGCTTAGCTTTCGGGGATACGCAGTATTTT
TRBV10-2	TRBJ1-1	NA	NA	CASRRGMVSAEAFF	TGCGCCAGCAGAAGGGGAATGGTGTCCGCTGAAGCTTTCTTT